Each of the 10 T cell receptor beta chains below was sequenced from the same sample in a study of long-term antiretroviral therapy in people with HIV. Version v3.0 of the immunoSEQ assay ran at survey level. The table came from immunoSEQ multiplex PCR; TCRdb's copy has only in-frame clones and leaves some out. In the table there are 45,000 or so clones, around 96% of which are singletons. Sample: unsorted PBMCs, taken 3.7 years after starting antiretroviral therapy. Receptors originate from a woman in her forties or fifties with HIV.

The chain uses TRBV7-2 and TRBJ1-5, with 7 nucleotides matching TRBD1. The V gene end was trimmed by 5 bases and the J gene end by 2 bases; junction bases not matched to a gene: 9. Germline V gene lookup returns CDR1 SGHTA and CDR2 FQGNSA. The length of the CDR3 is 16 residues. CDR3 amino acids: CASSPEGARGNQPQHF. The CDR3 DNA follows: TGTGCCAGCAGCCCCGAGGGGGCTAGGGGCAATCAGCCCCAGCATTTT.

This clone was seen only a few times. The chain uses TRBV27 and TRBJ2-1; 8 bases line up with TRBD2. V was clipped by 6 bases and J by 4 bases; unmatched bases: 8. Germline loops: CDR1 MNHEY, CDR2 SMNVEV (reference sequence). The CDR3 runs to 15 residues. CDR3 coding DNA: TGTGCCAGCAGCACTAGCGGCAGCCTTTACAATGAGCAGTTCTTC. Its translation is CASSTSGSLYNEQFF.

J is TRBJ2-3 and V is TRBV7-3; a weak D match, TRBD2 (6 bases). Germline V gene sequence: CDR1 SGHTA, CDR2 FQGTGA. The length of the CDR3 is 16 residues. Trimming stripped 1 base from V and 0 bases from J, with 11 bases between. Here the CDR3 reads CASSLRPGLSTDTQYF. For the CDR3, the DNA is TGTGCCAGCAGCTTAAGGCCGGGACTTAGCACAGATACGCAGTATTTT.

The V gene is TRBV6-1, the J gene TRBJ1-2; the D gene is possibly TRBD1 (6 bases). Germline V gene lookup returns CDR1 MNHNS and CDR2 SASEGT. This CDR3 contains 15 residues. V was shortened by 5 bases and J by 2 bases, with 15 bases between the two germline ends. The CDR3 reads CASSTQGSHNYGYTF. CDR3 nucleotides: TGTGCCAGCAGTACCCAGGGGTCTCACAACTATGGCTACACCTTC.

CDR3 in amino acids: CASSPVRGTYEQYF. DNA for the CDR3: TGTGCCAGCAGCCCCGTAAGGGGAACCTACGAGCAGTACTTC. The chain combines TRBV14 with TRBJ2-7; possibly TRBD1 for D (5 bases). CDR3 length: 14 amino acids. Germline V CDR1 and CDR2: SGHDN, FVKESK. Trimming removed 4 bases from V and 2 bases from J, with 12 bases in between.

V is TRBV5-6 and J is TRBJ1-1, with a weak D call TRBD1 (5 bases). The CDR3 extends over 15 amino acids. Per germline, CDR1 SGHDT and CDR2 YYEEEE. Trimming cost V 4 bases and J 2 bases, with 15 bases left between them. The chain's CDR3 is CASSPPKGSNTEAFF. CDR3 coding DNA: TGTGCCAGCAGCCCCCCAAAGGGGAGTAACACTGAAGCTTTCTTT. Combining the CDR3 with reference TRBV5-6 and TRBJ1-1 gives the whole variable domain DAGVTQSPTHLIKTRGQQVTLRCSPKSGHDTVSWYQQALGQGPQFIFQYYEEEERQRGNFPDRFSGHQFPNYSSELNVNALLLGDSALYLCASSPPKGSNTEAFFGQGTRLTVV.

The CDR3 DNA is TGCGCCAGCAGCCCTGAGGTAGATGAAAAACTGTTTTTT. Translation: CASSPEVDEKLFF. The V gene is TRBV5-1, the J gene TRBJ1-4, with D unclear. This CDR3 is 13 amino acids long. V gave up 4 bases and J gave up 6 bases, with 10 bases separating them. In germline, CDR1 is SGHRS, CDR2 YFSETQ.

V is TRBV25-1 and J is TRBJ1-6; no reliable D call. The CDR3 is 13 amino acids. V lost 3 bases and J 9 bases, leaving 9 bases between the germline ends. Germline CDR1 is MGHDK and CDR2 is SYGVNS. CDR3: CASSEASLSPLHF. The DNA for the CDR3 is TGTGCCAGCAGTGAGGCCAGTCTTTCACCCCTCCACTTT.

The rearrangement links TRBV7-2 to TRBJ2-3; D unclear. CDR1 and CDR2 (germline): SGHTA, FQGNSA. This CDR3 comprises 15 residues. V shed 3 bases and J shed 4 bases, with 14 bases lying between them. CDR3 nucleotides: TGTGCCAGCAGCTTTCTCGCAGGTGTCGCAGATACGCAGTATTTT. Translating it yields CASSFLAGVADTQYF.

This chain uses TRBV5-6 with TRBJ2-5; D is ambiguous. Germline CDR1 SGHDT, CDR2 YYEEEE. The CDR3 sequence is 13 residues long. With 0 bases removed from V and 5 bases from J, the gap between germline ends came to 8 bases. The CDR3 DNA reads TGTGCCAGCAGCTTGGTCGGTTCTGAGACCCAGTACTTC. It encodes CASSLVGSETQYF.